Reported below is one T cell receptor (beta chain). The antigen is undetermined. Trimming took off 2 bases at V and 2 bases at J, with 13 bases between the two ends. The CDR3 consists of 16 residues. The V gene's germline CDR1 is MNHEY and CDR2 SVGAGI. These data come from a study of cytomegalovirus exposure and HLA in healthy donors. Overall study context: An earlier analysis identified 120 million or so unique TCR beta sequences in about 200 million T cells. Unique TCRs numbering 75 million to 95 million, obtained from HLA-typed donors, made up an early data release. The study placed over 65% of its 350 to 450 genotyped donors in the Caucasian-associated ancestry cluster. The study's findings and limits: Follow-up analysis seemed to connect common viral pathogens with several of the most significant clusters identified.

Vbeta (60) and Jbeta (13) primers were used in the PCR. TCRdb keeps only in-frame clones here, not all; method: immunoSEQ multiplex PCR. The ten most abundant clones cover roughly 7% of a sample with fewer than 60,000 clones. The sequence came from a woman between 40 and 55 years old in good health and CMV-seronegative. The chain links TRBV6-5 to TRBJ1-3, with a weak D call TRBD1 (5 bases). The source material was PBMCs. The CDR3 protein is CASSYGFRGTGNTIYF. CDR3 DNA sequence: TGTGCCAGCAGTTACGGCTTCCGGGGGACTGGAAACACCATATATTTT.